These 27 T cell receptor beta chains share one sample of origin, sequenced in a study of CD8 T cells in ankylosing spondylitis. TCRdb processed the 5' RACE reads anew with MiXCR; each CDR3 protein has one entry. Of about 66,000 distinct CDR3 sequences in the sample, around 6.5% were seen once. The source material was synovial fluid, either unsorted or a sorted T cell fraction (not recorded which). Source of these receptors: a male donor with ankylosing spondylitis.

The V gene is TRBV11-2, the J gene TRBJ2-3, with TRBD2 matching over 11 bases. The CDR3 sequence is 17 residues long. From germline, CDR1 is SGHAT and CDR2 FQNNGV. Germline trimming cut 1 base from V and 5 bases from J; bases unmatched to any gene: 8. CDR3 DNA: TGTGCCAGCAGCTTAGTTCCCCTACTAGCGGGAGAAGATACGCAGTATTTT. Encoded protein: CASSLVPLLAGEDTQYF.

This clonotype was observed at least ten times. The chain recombines TRBV4-1 with TRBJ2-7; TRBD2 agrees at 7 bases. The V gene end was trimmed by 1 base and the J gene end by 2 bases; junction bases not matched to a gene: 11. Germline values: CDR1 MGHRA, CDR2 YSYEKL. The CDR3 spans 17 residues. CDR3 region: CASSQAPLTGTTYEQYF. CDR3 coding DNA: TGCGCCAGCAGCCAAGCCCCCCTGACGGGGACTACCTACGAGCAGTACTTC.

The chain employs TRBV7-3 and TRBJ2-6; a weak D match, TRBD2 (5 bases). The V gene's germline CDR1 is SGHTA and CDR2 FQGTGA. CDR3 length: 18 residues. The V gene lost 1 base and the J gene lost 2 bases, with 15 bases spanning the gap. CDR3 sequence: CASSLMARTRAGANVLTF. CDR3 nucleotides: TGTGCCAGCAGCTTAATGGCACGGACGCGGGCTGGGGCCAACGTCCTGACTTTC. Variable domain in full (rest from reference TRBV7-3 and TRBJ2-6): GAGVSQTPSNKVTEKGKYVELRCDPISGHTALYWYRQSLGQGPEFLIYFQGTGAADDSGLPNDRFFAVRPEGSVSTLKIQRTERGDSAVYLCASSLMARTRAGANVLTFGAGSRLTVL.

This clonotype has at least ten counts. V is TRBV29-1 and J is TRBJ2-3; D gene unclear. The CDR3 runs to 13 residues. Germline CDR1 is SQVTM and CDR2 is ANQGSEA. V was trimmed by 4 bases and J by 3 bases, leaving 11 bases between them. The CDR3, as DNA: TGCAGCGTTGTGAATATAGGGACAGATACGCAGTATTTT. This codes for CSVVNIGTDTQYF.

This clonotype was counted ten times or more. The CDR3 region has the DNA TGTGCCAGCAGCAGGGAGGTCGGATGGGACACTGAAGCTTTCTTT. Translation gives CASSREVGWDTEAFF. The chain recombines TRBV6-4 with TRBJ1-1; D perhaps matches TRBD1 (5 bases). The germline V gene encodes CDR1 MRHNA and CDR2 SNTAGT. The CDR3 sequence is 15 residues long. Deletions cut 6 bases from V and 3 bases from J, with 17 bases between.

This clonotype was observed many times. One junction end disagrees with the germline gene, perhaps due to a read error. The V call is TRBV5-1, the J call TRBJ2-1; no clear D. Per germline, CDR1 SGHRS and CDR2 YFSETQ. There are 13 residues in the CDR3. The CDR3 region has the DNA TGCGCCAGCAGCTCCGGCAGCGACAATGAGCAGTCCTTC. Translating it yields CASSSGSDNEQSF.

This clonotype occurred a few times. The rearrangement uses TRBV28 and TRBJ1-4, with D possibly matching TRBD1 (5 bases). V dropped 6 bases and J dropped 8 bases, with 16 bases sitting between them. Germline V gene lookup returns CDR1 MDHEN and CDR2 SYDVKM. CDR3 length: 14 residues. The CDR3 DNA reads as TGTGCCAGCAGCCTGGGACTTAGAGGGGAAAAACTGTTTTTT. Amino acids: CASSLGLRGEKLFF.

This clonotype came up many times. The CDR3 nucleotides are TGTGCCAGCAGTTACTCGACAGGCCCCTCCTACGAGCAGTACTTC. Its protein product is CASSYSTGPSYEQYF. This sequence joins TRBV6-5 and TRBJ2-7; D might be TRBD1 (6 bases). V lost 0 bases to trimming and J lost 0 bases, with 9 bases between them. The length of the CDR3 is 15 residues. Germline CDR1 MNHEY, CDR2 SVGAGI.

This clonotype was seen at least ten times. The CDR3 coding sequence is TGCGCCAGCAGCCAGGCCACCACCGGGACAGCTTATGGCTACACCTTC. Translation gives CASSQATTGTAYGYTF. The genes are TRBV5-1 and TRBJ1-2; 7 bases map to TRBD1. V was pared by 4 bases and J by 5 bases, with 14 bases of the junction left unmatched. The CDR3 length is 16 residues. CDR1 is SGHRS, CDR2 YFSETQ, per germline.

This clonotype was picked up many times. The J gene is TRBJ2-5, the V gene TRBV11-2; the match to TRBD2 covers 9 bases. Looked up from germline, CDR1 is SGHAT and CDR2 is FQNNGV. V shed 5 bases and J 2 bases; nucleotides not matched to a gene: 15. This CDR3 region has 18 residues. DNA of the CDR3: TGTGCCAGCAGCAGCCGGGACAGAGGACTAGCGTCACAAGAGACCCAGTACTTC. The encoded protein is CASSSRDRGLASQETQYF.

This clonotype came up a few times. The chain employs TRBV3-1 and TRBJ2-2, with 8 positions matching TRBD2. Germline loops: CDR1 LGHDT, CDR2 YNNKEL (reference sequence). Germline trimming cut 10 bases from V and 5 bases from J; bases unmatched to any gene: 12. The CDR3 has 15 amino acids. The CDR3 DNA reads as TGTGCCACCGGAGGGGCGGGAGGAGGTACCGGGGAGCTGTTTTTT. Its protein is CATGGAGGGTGELFF.

This clonotype was seen ten or more times. V gene TRBV11-2 combines with J gene TRBJ2-7; TRBD2 matches at 10 bases. Germline V gene sequence: CDR1 SGHAT, CDR2 FQNNGV. V shed 5 bases, J shed 2 bases, and the junction held 15 bases outside the gene matches. The CDR3 is made up of 18 amino acids. The CDR3 DNA follows: TGTGCCAGCAGCCCGCAAGCTAGCGGGAGACAGACTCCCTACGAGCAGTACTTC. Its protein product is CASSPQASGRQTPYEQYF. The full variable domain, completed using reference TRBV11-2 and TRBJ2-7, is EAGVAQSPRYKIIEKRQSVAFWCNPISGHATLYWYQQILGQGPKLLIQFQNNGVVDDSQLPKDRFSAERLKGVDSTLKIQPAKLEDSAVYLCASSPQASGRQTPYEQYFGPGTRLTVT.

This clonotype was counted ten times or more. The chain combines TRBV18 with TRBJ2-1, with D perhaps TRBD2 (6 bases). The V end lost 2 bases, the J end lost 7 bases, and 15 bases lay between the germline ends. CDR3 length equals 15 residues. CDR1 is KGHSH and CDR2 is LQKENI in the germline V gene. This CDR3 reads CASSPSRLGGNEQFF. CDR3 DNA sequence: TGTGCCAGCTCACCAAGTCGGTTGGGGGGTAATGAGCAGTTCTTC.

This clonotype was detected only a few times. The V gene is TRBV18, the J gene TRBJ2-7; D might be TRBD1 (5 bases). The CDR3 covers 17 residues. Germline assignment: CDR1 KGHSH and CDR2 LQKENI. V dropped 0 bases and J dropped 6 bases, with 21 bases sitting between them. DNA of the CDR3: TGTGCCAGCTCACCACCTGACAGCCCACGGGCGTTGGGCGAGCAGTACTTC. It translates to CASSPPDSPRALGEQYF.

The gene calls are TRBV4-2 and TRBJ1-5; D is possibly TRBD1 (5 bases). Trimming shortened V by 0 bases and J by 2 bases, and 8 bases separated the two germline ends. The CDR3 is 15 residues long. The germline V gene encodes CDR1 LGHNA and CDR2 YNFKEQ. This CDR3 reads CASSQDRAGNQPQHF. The CDR3 nucleotides are TGTGCCAGCAGCCAAGACAGGGCGGGCAATCAGCCCCAGCATTTT.

The sample holds many counts of this clonotype. The chain links TRBV3-1 to TRBJ2-2; D is perhaps TRBD1 (7 bases). With 0 bases removed from V and 4 bases from J, the gap between germline ends came to 15 bases. The CDR3 has 17 residues. Per germline, CDR1 LGHDT and CDR2 YNNKEL (reference sequence). CDR3 protein: CASSQDIRGDGTGELFF. The CDR3 nucleotides read TGTGCCAGCAGCCAAGATATCAGGGGGGATGGCACCGGGGAGCTGTTTTTT.

This clonotype was recorded at least ten times. The rearrangement uses TRBV7-2 and TRBJ2-3, with 16 bases that match TRBD2. CDR3 length: 16 amino acids. Germline CDR1 SGHTA, CDR2 FQGNSA. The ends lost 5 bases at V and 5 bases at J; junction bases unmatched: 4. CDR3 coding DNA: TGTGCCAGCAGCATGGGACTAGCGGGAGGGGGAGATACGCAGTATTTT. Translation gives CASSMGLAGGGDTQYF. Complete variable domain (other parts from reference TRBV7-2 and TRBJ2-3): GAGVSQSPSNKVTEKGKDVELRCDPISGHTALYWYRQSLGQGLEFLIYFQGNSAPDKSGLPSDRFSAERTGGSVSTLTIQRTQQEDSAVYLCASSMGLAGGGDTQYFGPGTRLTVL.

This clonotype was seen more than once but under ten times. The chain joins TRBV5-6 to TRBJ2-1; D is possibly TRBD2 (5 bases). The V end lost 4 bases, the J end lost 5 bases, and 19 bases lay between the germline ends. Germline V lookup: CDR1 SGHDT, CDR2 YYEEEE. The CDR3 consists of 16 residues. CDR3 DNA sequence: TGTGCCAGCAGCCCTGACATCCTTCCGGGGAACAATGAGCAGTTCTTC. Its translation: CASSPDILPGNNEQFF.

The genes are TRBV2 and TRBJ1-1, with TRBD1 matching 7 bases. Germline V gives CDR1 SNHLY, CDR2 FYNNEI. V dropped 7 bases and J dropped 0; count of bases not matched to a gene: 5. The CDR3 runs to 14 residues. DNA for the CDR3: TGTGCCAGCACCGTTGACAGGGTGAACACTGAAGCTTTCTTT. Translating it yields CASTVDRVNTEAFF.

This clonotype was detected a few times. This chain joins TRBV27 and TRBJ1-6, with a tentative D call TRBD1 (5 bases). V dropped 0 bases and J dropped 10 bases, with 22 bases sitting between them. The CDR3 runs to 18 residues. Germline lookup yields CDR1 MNHEY and CDR2 SMNVEV (reference sequence). The CDR3 reads CASSLSMAGRASSSPLHF. DNA for the CDR3: TGTGCCAGCAGTTTATCGATGGCAGGGCGAGCGTCTTCCTCACCCCTCCACTTT.

This clonotype was observed a few times. V usage is TRBV5-4 and J usage is TRBJ2-1, with 8 positions matching TRBD1. Germline lookup yields CDR1 SGHNT and CDR2 YYREEE (reference sequence). This CDR3 comprises 15 residues. V shed 5 bases and J 6 bases; nucleotides not matched to a gene: 10. The CDR3 here is CASSRDRSVSNEQFF. DNA for the CDR3: TGTGCCAGCAGTAGGGACAGGTCGGTTTCCAATGAGCAGTTCTTC.

This clonotype was observed many times. This sequence joins TRBV4-3 and TRBJ2-2, with no clear D. Trimming took off 4 bases at V and 6 bases at J, with 15 bases between the two ends. The CDR3 runs 15 residues. The germline gives CDR1 LGHNA, CDR2 YSLEER. DNA of the CDR3: TGCGCCAGCAGCCCCTCCGGCGGTTGGGCCGGGGAGCTGTTTTTT. The encoded protein is CASSPSGGWAGELFF.

This clonotype came up many times. The genes are TRBV20-1 and TRBJ2-7; the match to TRBD2 covers 14 bases. The CDR3 covers 18 residues. V trimming: 5 bases; J trimming: 2 bases; junction bases outside the gene matches: 14. CDR1 is DFQATT and CDR2 is SNEGSKA in the germline V gene (reference sequence). DNA of the CDR3: TGCAGTGCTTTCAACCCGGCGGGGACTAGCGGGAGAGCCTACGAGCAGTACTTC. Translating gives CSAFNPAGTSGRAYEQYF.

This clonotype has ten or more counts. This sequence joins TRBV2 and TRBJ1-5; D call uncertain. V was pared by 5 bases and J by 0 bases, with 5 bases between. The CDR3 has 13 amino acids. Germline V gene sequence: CDR1 SNHLY, CDR2 FYNNEI. The CDR3 here is CASSLYSNQPQHF. CDR3 DNA sequence: TGTGCCAGCAGTCTTTATAGCAATCAGCCCCAGCATTTT.

The genes are TRBV20-1 and TRBJ2-1; 10 bases agree with TRBD2. Germline values: CDR1 DFQATT, CDR2 SNEGSKA (reference sequence). V lost 3 bases, J lost 3 bases, and 2 bases stayed unmatched. The CDR3 spans 14 residues. The CDR3 reads CSARGLASYNEQFF. The CDR3 DNA follows: TGCAGTGCTAGGGGACTAGCGAGCTACAATGAGCAGTTCTTC.

This clonotype was counted at least ten times. V gene TRBV6-1 combines with J gene TRBJ2-1, with TRBD2 matching over 11 bases. V shed 7 bases, J shed 4 bases, and the junction held 3 bases outside the gene matches. The CDR3 extends over 14 amino acids. Germline V CDR1 and CDR2: MNHNS, SASEGT. The CDR3 nucleotides read TGTGCCAGCAAAACTAGCGGGAGATACAATGAGCAGTTCTTC. It translates to CASKTSGRYNEQFF.

This clonotype was detected many times. The genes are TRBV28 and TRBJ2-7; D remains unclear. V lost 5 bases to trimming and J lost 6 bases, with 17 bases between them. CDR3 length: 14 amino acids. Per germline, CDR1 MDHEN and CDR2 SYDVKM. The CDR3 protein is CASSEDVRSGEQYF. Here the CDR3 DNA reads TGTGCCAGCAGTGAGGACGTTAGGTCTGGCGAGCAGTACTTC. The complete variable domain, with remaining parts taken from reference TRBV28 and TRBJ2-7, reads DVKVTQSSRYLVKRTGEKVFLECVQDMDHENMFWYRQDPGLGLRLIYFSYDVKMKEKGDIPEGYSVSREKKERFSLILESASTNQTSMYLCASSEDVRSGEQYFGPGTRLTVT.